These T cell receptor beta chains were read from a single sample in a study of cytomegalovirus exposure and HLA in healthy donors. TCRdb's copy holds only in-frame clones and misses some; the assay was immunoSEQ multiplex PCR. Here the sample spans about 150,000 clones, about 80% being singletons. Sequencing input: PBMCs. These receptors came from a man between 35 and 55 years old in good health and CMV-seropositive. CDR3s include the opening cysteine and the closing phenylalanine or tryptophan. The order of the fields is J gene, clone size, V gene, D gene, CDR3 DNA, CDR3 protein. A D gene is named only where the DNA matches it firmly. Clone sizes are given selectively: once, few, many, or a class where the clone is expanded.

j_call: TRBJ2-1; clone_size: .; v_call: TRBV5-1; d_call: TRBD2; cdr3_nt: TGCGCCAGCGCGAGTTGGACTAGCGACAACAATGAGCAGTTCTTC; cdr3_aa: CASASWTSDNNEQFF
j_call: TRBJ1-2; clone_size: .; v_call: TRBV7-8; d_call: .; cdr3_nt: TGTGCCAGCAGCTTAGCGCACGGTTTCTATGGCTACACCTTC; cdr3_aa: CASSLAHGFYGYTF
j_call: TRBJ2-1; clone_size: .; v_call: TRBV6-5; d_call: TRBD2; cdr3_nt: TGTGCCAGCGGGGCGGGACTAGCGAGGGGCAATGAGCAGTTCTTC; cdr3_aa: CASGAGLARGNEQFF
j_call: TRBJ1-4; clone_size: .; v_call: TRBV10-3; d_call: .; cdr3_nt: TGTGCCATCAGTCCGAGTAACACAGTTAATGAAAAACTGTTTTTT; cdr3_aa: CAISPSNTVNEKLFF
j_call: TRBJ1-5; clone_size: few; v_call: TRBV10-3; d_call: .; cdr3_nt: TGTGCCATCAGGCCGGACACCTATCAGCCCCAGCATTTT; cdr3_aa: CAIRPDTYQPQHF
j_call: TRBJ1-1; clone_size: few; v_call: TRBV29-1; d_call: .; cdr3_nt: TGCAGCGCTGCTCCGGGGGACACTGAAGCTTTCTTT; cdr3_aa: CSAAPGDTEAFF
j_call: TRBJ1-5; clone_size: once; v_call: TRBV6-5; d_call: TRBD1; cdr3_nt: TGTGCCAGCAGGAAGACAGGGTTAAGTCAGCCCCAGCATTTT; cdr3_aa: CASRKTGLSQPQHF
j_call: TRBJ2-1; clone_size: once; v_call: TRBV19; d_call: .; cdr3_nt: TGTGCCAGTAGTATGGGGAGTAGCGTGATAATCCGGAATGAGCAGTTCTTC; cdr3_aa: CASSMGSSVIIRNEQFF
j_call: TRBJ1-2; clone_size: .; v_call: TRBV6-1; d_call: TRBD1; cdr3_nt: TGTGCCAGCAGTGGGGACAGGGGTGACTTTGGAGGCTACACCTTC; cdr3_aa: CASSGDRGDFGGYTF
j_call: TRBJ2-2; clone_size: .; v_call: TRBV7-8; d_call: TRBD2; cdr3_nt: TGTGCCAGCAGCTTATGGGGCGGTCTAGCGGGAAGCGGCGGGGAGCTGTTTTTT; cdr3_aa: CASSLWGGLAGSGGELFF
j_call: TRBJ1-4; clone_size: .; v_call: TRBV6-5; d_call: TRBD1; cdr3_nt: TGTGCCAGCAGCTATATGGACAGGGTCTATTGG; cdr3_aa: CASSYMDRVYW
j_call: TRBJ2-7; clone_size: .; v_call: TRBV19; d_call: TRBD1; cdr3_nt: TGTGCCAGTAGTGTTCCCGGGACAGAGAACTCCTACGAGCAGTACTTC; cdr3_aa: CASSVPGTENSYEQYF
j_call: TRBJ1-2; clone_size: .; v_call: TRBV10-3; d_call: TRBD1; cdr3_nt: TGTGCCATCGGGACAGGAAATTATGGCTACACCTTC; cdr3_aa: CAIGTGNYGYTF
j_call: TRBJ1-2; clone_size: .; v_call: TRBV7-2; d_call: .; cdr3_nt: TGTGCCAGCAGCCCATACTTCGTCTATGGCTACACCTTC; cdr3_aa: CASSPYFVYGYTF
j_call: TRBJ1-1; clone_size: .; v_call: TRBV11-2; d_call: .; cdr3_nt: TGTGCCAGCAGCTTAGGGAGTAATACTGAAGCTTTCTTT; cdr3_aa: CASSLGSNTEAFF
j_call: TRBJ1-4; clone_size: .; v_call: TRBV4-1; d_call: TRBD1; cdr3_nt: TGCGCCAGCAGCCAAGATACCAGGGGGCTGGTTGAAAAACTGTTTTTT; cdr3_aa: CASSQDTRGLVEKLFF